This T cell receptor (beta chain) was identified in a study of cytomegalovirus exposure and HLA in healthy donors. V shed 2 bases and J 2 bases; nucleotides not matched to a gene: 8. The length of the CDR3 is 17 residues. Concerning this clone: The antigen is unknown.

Study results and caveats: A later examination showed that TCR association rates differed by HLA locus, with DRB1 most and HLA-C fewest. Available immune exposure information covered CMV serostatus only. Per a later analysis, roughly 17,000 TCR beta sequences showed association with HLA alleles at 0.05 false discovery rate.

Primers included in the PCR were 60 Vbeta and 13 Jbeta primers. Clones were sequenced by immunoSEQ multiplex PCR, and TCRdb holds only the in-frame ones, with some missing. Counted here are about 190,000 clones, 75% to 90% occurring once; the ten biggest clones make up 1%. The sequencing sample was made of PBMCs. The rearrangement joins TRBV23-1 to TRBJ2-7, with 11 bases lining up with TRBD2. TRBV23-1 carries the ORF label, with uncertain function. This receptor was taken from a boy under 10 years old in good health and CMV-seronegative. CDR3 residues: CASSQGFNSGRAYEQYF. The CDR3 nucleotides read TGCGCCAGCAGTCAAGGGTTCAATAGCGGGAGGGCCTACGAGCAGTACTTC.